The 14 T cell receptor beta chains presented below share a single source sample, sequenced in a study of T cells in Graves' hyperthyroidism and ophthalmopathy (dated by TCRdb to between 2018 and 2021). The receptor library was made with multiplex PCR. The instrument given in TCRdb is Illumina HiSeq 2000. The TCR beta CDR3 regions were amplified from the RNA transcripts. The TCR CDR3 was subjected to a first round of RT-PCR using the HTBI primer set and the Qiagen OneStep RT-PCR kit. TCRdb redid the processing of the public reads, applying fastp at Q25 and MiXCR, and retained in-frame beta chains. Rows are unified per CDR3 protein, each entry keeping the most common DNA and genes. The sample has around 340,000 distinct CDR3 sequences on record, roughly 15% of them singletons. More than 30% of the sample is taken by the ten largest. The specimen was blood. The receptors derive from a woman aged 25 to 39 with Graves' hyperthyroidism that later progressed to Graves' ophthalmopathy.

This clonotype showed up just a few times. V usage is TRBV20-1 and J usage is TRBJ2-7; tentative D call: TRBD2 (5 bases). This CDR3 has 12 residues. The V end was cut by 0 bases, the J end by 6 bases, with 9 bases between. Germline values: CDR1 DFQATT, CDR2 SNEGSKA (reference sequence). The CDR3 DNA is TGCAGTGCTAGAGATACGGGGAGCGAGCAGTACTTC. Amino acid sequence: CSARDTGSEQYF.

This chain connects TRBV4-1 to TRBJ2-4, with D unclear. This CDR3 is built from 15 residues. Trimming left V 4 bases short and J 0 bases short, with 10 bases between. CDR1 MGHRA and CDR2 YSYEKL come from the germline V gene. The CDR3 DNA reads TGCGCCAGCAGCCTACGACACACAGCCAAAAACATTCAGTACTTC. It codes for CASSLRHTAKNIQYF.

This clonotype was seen at least ten times. V and J are TRBV24-1 and TRBJ2-1; 10 nucleotides align to TRBD2. This CDR3 has 14 amino acids. Germline assignment: CDR1 KGHDR and CDR2 SFDVKD. The ends lost 9 bases at V and 5 bases at J; junction bases unmatched: 6. The CDR3 here is CATGPSGGHNEQFF. The DNA for the CDR3 is TGTGCCACCGGACCTAGCGGGGGACACAATGAGCAGTTCTTC.

This clonotype was seen ten or more times. V is TRBV6-1 and J is TRBJ2-7, with 8 positions matching TRBD1. V shed 6 bases, J shed 1 base, and the junction held 11 bases outside the gene matches. Germline values: CDR1 MNHNS, CDR2 SASEGT. This CDR3 comprises 16 residues. CDR3 amino acids: CASSTGTGYFSYEQYF. Written as DNA, the CDR3 is TGTGCCAGCAGCACCGGGACAGGTTACTTTTCCTACGAGCAGTACTTC.

This clonotype was found many times. This chain uses TRBV30 with TRBJ1-2; perhaps TRBD1 as D (5 bases). Looked up from germline, CDR1 is GTSNPN and CDR2 is SVGIG (reference sequence). The CDR3 runs 14 residues. Deletions cut 2 bases from V and 3 bases from J, with 13 bases between. CDR3 in amino acids: CAWSYSTGHYGYTF. CDR3 sequence (DNA): TGTGCCTGGAGTTATTCGACGGGGCACTATGGCTACACCTTC.

This chain uses TRBV4-1 with TRBJ2-3; D not resolved. The CDR3 length is 15 residues. V was pared by 1 base and J by 0 bases, with 8 bases between. The germline CDR1 and CDR2 sequences are MGHRA and YSYEKL. DNA for the CDR3: TGCGCCAGCAGCCAAGTATTAACTAGCACAGATACGCAGTATTTT. This translates into CASSQVLTSTDTQYF.

At least ten counts were recorded for this clonotype. The chain employs TRBV12-3 or TRBV12-4 and TRBJ1-2, with TRBD1 matching over 11 bases. CDR3 length: 14 amino acids. Trimming took 4 bases from V and 7 from J; bases not matched to a gene: 5. CDR3 nucleotide sequence: TGTGCCAGCAGTTCCGGACAGGGGGCCGTTGGCTACACCTTC. It codes for CASSSGQGAVGYTF.

About this clonotype: A much larger clone sits a single nucleotide away, making a read error possible. The chain recombines TRBV20-1 with TRBJ2-1; 9 bases map to TRBD2. Germline CDR1 DFQATT, CDR2 SNEGSKA (reference sequence). Unmatched junction bases numbered 10, after V lost 0 bases and J lost 7 bases. The CDR3 covers 16 residues. The CDR3 bases are TGCAGTGCTAGAGATCATATAGCGGGGGTGCTAAATGAGCAGTTCTTC. Amino acid sequence: CSARDHIAGVLNEQFF.

The chain combines TRBV12-3 or TRBV12-4 with TRBJ1-5; D call uncertain. Trimming shortened V by 3 bases and J by 0 bases, and 6 bases separated the two germline ends. CDR3 length: 14 residues. The CDR3 sequence is CASSFMASNQPQHF. CDR3 nucleotide sequence: TGTGCCAGCAGTTTTATGGCTAGCAATCAGCCCCAGCATTTT.

This clonotype has just a few counts. This chain connects TRBV4-1 to TRBJ1-5; TRBD1 matches at 8 bases. CDR3 length equals 15 residues. Germline CDR1 reads MGHRA; CDR2 reads YSYEKL. The trim removed 6 bases at V and 0 bases at J, leaving 4 bases unmatched. CDR3 amino acids: CASSRDRYSNQPQHF. The CDR3 DNA sequence: TGCGCCAGCAGTCGGGACAGGTATAGCAATCAGCCCCAGCATTTT.

As for this clonotype: A much larger clonotype is one base distant, so this may be a read error. The V call is TRBV4-1, the J call TRBJ2-7; D may match TRBD1 or TRBD2 (5 bases each). The CDR3 extends over 15 amino acids. Germline V gene sequence: CDR1 MGHRA, CDR2 YSYEKL. Here the CDR3 DNA reads TGCGCCAGCAGCCAAGAGCGGCAGGGAGCCTACGAGCAGTGCTTC. Protein sequence: CASSQERQGAYEQCF.

The table lists this clonotype with many counts. This chain joins TRBV5-1 and TRBJ2-1; 7 bases are shared with TRBD2. The CDR3 is made up of 16 amino acids. The ends lost 2 bases at V and 4 bases at J; junction bases unmatched: 9. Germline V gene sequence: CDR1 SGHRS, CDR2 YFSETQ. This CDR3 reads CASSFRLPSGYNEQFF. The CDR3 region has the DNA TGCGCCAGCAGCTTTCGACTGCCTAGCGGTTACAATGAGCAGTTCTTC.

Worth noting for this clonotype: With a much larger clone just one base away, this may be a read error. The chain joins TRBV7-6 to TRBJ2-2, with D maybe TRBD2 (5 bases). The CDR3 is 13 amino acids. Germline V CDR1 and CDR2: SGHVS, FNYEAQ. CDR3 region: CASSLIETGEPFF. CDR3 nucleotides: TGTGCCAGCAGCTTAATAGAGACCGGGGAGCCGTTTTTT. The complete variable domain, with remaining parts taken from reference TRBV7-6 and TRBJ2-2, reads GAGVSQSPRYKVTKRGQDVALRCDPISGHVSLYWYRQALGQGPEFLTYFNYEAQQDKSGLPNDRFSAERPEGSISTLTIQRTEQRDSAMYRCASSLIETGEPFFGEGSRLTVL.

The table lists this clonotype with many counts. This rearrangement joins TRBV27 to TRBJ1-1; possibly TRBD1 for D (5 bases). The CDR3 has 14 residues. CDR1 and CDR2 from the germline V gene are MNHEY and SMNVEV (reference sequence). V shed 5 bases and J shed 5 bases, with 15 bases lying between them. The CDR3, as DNA: TGTGCCAGCAGTCCCGGGGGGGGATATACTGAAGCTTTCTTT. This codes for CASSPGGGYTEAFF.